The next 9 T cell receptor beta chains were all read from a single sample in a study of Graves' ophthalmopathy and Graves' hyperthyroidism. RNA transcripts yielded amplified TCR beta CDR3 regions. HTBI primers were used in a first-round RT-PCR, which preceded a second-round multiplex PCR. TCRdb passed the multiplex PCR reads through MiXCR, listing each CDR3 protein once. The sample consists of around 1.1 million distinct CDR3 sequences, about 36% of them appearing once. Sample: peripheral blood or thyroid tissue (not recorded which). The receptors come from an adult man with Graves' hyperthyroidism.

This clonotype appeared a few times. This chain joins TRBV7-2 and TRBJ2-7; D is perhaps TRBD2 (7 bases). The V end lost 5 bases, the J end lost 5 bases, and 25 bases lay between the germline ends. Germline CDR1 is SGHTA and CDR2 is FQGNSA. This CDR3 comprises 17 residues. CDR3 DNA: TGTGCCAGCAGCGTCTGGGGAGGGACATTCGATCGCAACGAGCAGTACTTC. It translates to CASSVWGGTFDRNEQYF.

Only a few counts were recorded for this clonotype. The genes are TRBV2 and TRBJ2-7; 8 bases align to TRBD2. The V gene end was trimmed by 6 bases and the J gene end by 3 bases; junction bases not matched to a gene: 13. The CDR3 contains 16 residues. Germline CDR1 is SNHLY and CDR2 is FYNNEI. The CDR3 DNA follows: TGTGCCAGCAGCGCGGCCTGGCGGGGGGCCGTCTACGAGCAGTACTTC. This codes for CASSAAWRGAVYEQYF.

This clonotype was recorded at least ten times. One end of the junction fails to match germline, which may point to a read error. The CDR3, as DNA: TGCAGCGCTGAACAGGGTGGCTATGGCTACACCTTC. It yields the protein CSAEQGGYGYTF. The chain links TRBV29-1 to TRBJ1-2, with D possibly matching TRBD1 (6 bases). Germline CDR1 is SQVTM and CDR2 is ANQGSEA. This CDR3 is built from 12 residues.

The table lists this clonotype with many counts. This sequence joins TRBV24-1 and TRBJ2-5, with unresolved D. CDR3 size: 16 residues. Trimming shortened V by 3 bases and J by 0 bases, and 13 bases separated the two germline ends. CDR1 is KGHDR, CDR2 SFDVKD, per germline. The CDR3 DNA reads TGTGCCACCAGTGATCCTCGTAATTCGTACCAAGAGACCCAGTACTTC. The encoded protein is CATSDPRNSYQETQYF.

The V call is TRBV10-3, the J call TRBJ2-5; TRBD2 might be the D (5 bases). The CDR3 is 14 amino acids. Germline CDR1 reads ENHRY; CDR2 reads SYGVKD. Trimming shortened V by 11 bases and J by 3 bases, and 19 bases separated the two germline ends. The CDR3 here is CAGSYLDWKETQYF. DNA of the CDR3: TGTGCCGGCAGTTATTTGGACTGGAAAGAGACCCAGTACTTC.

The chain links TRBV7-2 to TRBJ1-1, with a tentative D call TRBD1 (5 bases). The CDR3 spans 16 residues. Germline CDR1 reads SGHTA; CDR2 reads FQGNSA. Trimming left V 2 bases short and J 0 bases short, with 13 bases between. In nucleotides, the CDR3 is TGTGCCAGCAGCTTAATGAGGAGGGGCTTGAACACTGAAGCTTTCTTT. Translation: CASSLMRRGLNTEAFF.

A word on this clonotype: A read error may be the cause here, since a much bigger clone is one base away. This CDR3 fails to terminate in the conserved phenylalanine or tryptophan, so it likely reflects a read error. V gene TRBV2 combines with J gene TRBJ1-1, with no clear D. The CDR3 runs 13 residues. Trimming took off 7 bases at V and 0 bases at J, with 9 bases between the two ends. Germline CDR1 reads SNHLY; CDR2 reads FYNNEI. CDR3 bases: TGTGCCAGCACGCAGTTAATGAACACTGAAGCTTTCTCT. This encodes CASTQLMNTEAFS.

The sample holds a few counts of this clonotype. The V and J genes are TRBV5-1 and TRBJ2-7; no firm D call. CDR3 size: 16 residues. Germline CDR1 SGHRS, CDR2 YFSETQ. V lost 4 bases to trimming and J lost 0 bases, with 17 bases between them. The CDR3 loop reads CASSPNVGRSSYEQYF. The CDR3 DNA is TGCGCCAGCAGCCCCAACGTCGGCAGGAGCTCCTACGAGCAGTACTTC.

The rearrangement links TRBV14 to TRBJ2-2; 12 positions agree with TRBD2. With V trimmed by 2 bases and J by 4 bases, 2 bases remained unmatched. Germline V CDR1 and CDR2: SGHDN, FVKESK. This CDR3 is 16 amino acids long. CDR3 protein: CASSQRLAGVTGELFF. The CDR3, as DNA: TGTGCCAGCAGCCAAAGACTAGCGGGGGTCACCGGGGAGCTGTTTTTT. Full variable domain (rest looked up from reference TRBV14 and TRBJ2-2): EAGVTQFPSHSVIEKGQTVTLRCDPISGHDNLYWYRRVMGKEIKFLLHFVKESKQDESGMPNNRFLAERTGGTYSTLKVQPAELEDSGVYFCASSQRLAGVTGELFFGEGSRLTVL.